The present T cell receptor (beta chain) was sequenced within a study of shared clonotypes between healthy human individuals. Deep was the level used in running the assay. The repertoire was sequenced with immunoSEQ multiplex PCR; TCRdb's copy has only in-frame clones and lacks some. The sample holds over 700,000 clones; roughly 72% are singletons and the top ten take approximately 1.7%. CDR1 is LNHDA and CDR2 is SQIVND in the germline V gene (reference sequence). Trimming took 5 bases from V and 8 from J, leaving 18 bases between them. This CDR3 has 14 amino acids. Material: memory CD4+ T cells sorted from blood. Noted subset: CD45RA-negative fraction. The TCR was taken from a woman under 40 in good health. V is TRBV19 and J is TRBJ1-2; no clear D. CDR3 nucleotides: TGTGCCAGTAGTGGCCTGAAGGGATCGGGGGGCTACACCTTC. It translates to CASSGLKGSGGYTF.